A single TCR beta chain is shown here with its context. This sample was included in a study of cytomegalovirus exposure and HLA in healthy donors. Study context: A later analysis reported the 130 or so validation repertoires used the same platform as the roughly 700 first-cohort repertoires.

The V gene lost 5 bases and the J gene lost 9 bases, with 11 bases spanning the gap. Germline V gives CDR1 PRHDT, CDR2 FYEKMQ (reference sequence). The CDR3 length is 12 residues. Donors were drawn from the 120-subject validation cohort, separate from the 666-subject first cohort. The assay was immunoSEQ multiplex PCR, and TCRdb's table has in-frame clones only and misses some. The repertoire holds about 50,000 clones, with 80% to 90% as singletons. The clonotype originates from a woman in her 30s in good health and CMV-seronegative. The sequencing sample was made of PBMCs. The rearrangement uses TRBV13 and TRBJ2-1; D not certain. The CDR3 DNA reads TGTGCCAGCAGCCTCCTAGTAGGTGAGCAGTTCTTC. This encodes CASSLLVGEQFF.